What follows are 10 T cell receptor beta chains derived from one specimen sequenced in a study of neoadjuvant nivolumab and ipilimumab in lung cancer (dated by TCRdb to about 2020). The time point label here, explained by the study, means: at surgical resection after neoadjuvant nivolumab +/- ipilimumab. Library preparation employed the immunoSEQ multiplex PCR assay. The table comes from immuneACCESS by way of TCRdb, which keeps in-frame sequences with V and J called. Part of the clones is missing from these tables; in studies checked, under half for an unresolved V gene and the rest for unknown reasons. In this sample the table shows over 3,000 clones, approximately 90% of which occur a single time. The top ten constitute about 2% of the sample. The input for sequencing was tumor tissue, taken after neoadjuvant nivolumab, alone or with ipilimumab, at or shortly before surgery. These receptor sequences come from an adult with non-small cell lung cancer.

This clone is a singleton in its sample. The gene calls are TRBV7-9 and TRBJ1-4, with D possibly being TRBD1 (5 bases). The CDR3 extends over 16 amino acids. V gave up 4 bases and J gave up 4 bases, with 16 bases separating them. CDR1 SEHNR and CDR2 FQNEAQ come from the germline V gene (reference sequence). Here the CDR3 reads CASSSVFRGGNEKLFF. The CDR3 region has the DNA TGTGCCAGCAGCTCAGTCTTTCGGGGCGGTAATGAAAAACTGTTTTTT. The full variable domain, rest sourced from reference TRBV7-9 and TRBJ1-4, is DTGVSQNPRHKITKRGQNVTFRCDPISEHNRLYWYRQTLGQGPEFLTYFQNEAQLEKSRLLSDRFSAERPKGSFSTLEIQRTEQGDSAMYLCASSSVFRGGNEKLFFGSGTQLSVL.

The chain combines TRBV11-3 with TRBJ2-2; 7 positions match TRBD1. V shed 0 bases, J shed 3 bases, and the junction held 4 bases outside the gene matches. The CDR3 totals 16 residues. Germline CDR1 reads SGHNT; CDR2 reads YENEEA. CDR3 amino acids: CASSLDRTGDTGELFF. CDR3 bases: TGTGCCAGCAGCTTAGACAGGACAGGCGACACCGGGGAGCTGTTTTTT.

In nucleotides, the CDR3 is TGCGCCAGCAGTGATCTAGCGGGGGGCTACAATGAGCAGTTCTTC. Its translation is CASSDLAGGYNEQFF. The genes are TRBV10-1 and TRBJ2-1; 11 positions match TRBD2. The CDR3 is 15 amino acids. Germline trimming cut 3 bases from V and 3 bases from J; bases unmatched to any gene: 1. The germline V gene has CDR1 WNHNN and CDR2 SYGVQD (reference sequence).

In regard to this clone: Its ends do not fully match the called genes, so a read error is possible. CDR3 coding DNA: TGTGCTAGCAGCCCAGGTCCGGGACAGGGAAACACCGGGGAGCTGTTTTTT. It is translated as CASSPGPGQGNTGELFF. This chain uses TRBV7-7 with TRBJ2-2; 9 bases agree with TRBD1. The CDR3 contains 17 residues. CDR1 and CDR2 from the germline V gene are SSHAT and FNYEAQ (reference sequence).

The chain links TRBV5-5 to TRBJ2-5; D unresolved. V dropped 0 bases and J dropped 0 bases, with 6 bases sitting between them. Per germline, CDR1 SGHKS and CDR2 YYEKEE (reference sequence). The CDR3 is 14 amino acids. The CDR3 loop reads CASSLAPYQETQYF. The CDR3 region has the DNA TGTGCCAGCAGCTTGGCTCCGTACCAAGAGACCCAGTACTTC. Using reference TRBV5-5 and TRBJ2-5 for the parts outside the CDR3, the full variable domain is DAGVTQSPTHLIKTRGQQVTLRCSPISGHKSVSWYQQVLGQGPQFIFQYYEKEERGRGNFPDRFSARQFPNYSSELNVNALLLGDSALYLCASSLAPYQETQYFGPGTRLLVL.

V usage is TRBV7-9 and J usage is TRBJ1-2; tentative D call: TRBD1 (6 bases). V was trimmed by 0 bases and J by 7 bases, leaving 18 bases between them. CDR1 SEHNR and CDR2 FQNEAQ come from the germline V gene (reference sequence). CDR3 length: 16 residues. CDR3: CASSLAETTAQGGYTF. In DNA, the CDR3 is TGTGCCAGCAGCTTAGCGGAAACAACGGCACAGGGTGGCTACACCTTC.

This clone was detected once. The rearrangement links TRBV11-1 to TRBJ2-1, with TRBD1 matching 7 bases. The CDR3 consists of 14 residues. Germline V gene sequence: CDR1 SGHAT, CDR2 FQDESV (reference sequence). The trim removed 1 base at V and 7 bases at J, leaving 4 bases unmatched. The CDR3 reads CASSLETGLNEQFF. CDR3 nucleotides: TGTGCCAGCAGCTTAGAGACAGGGTTGAATGAGCAGTTCTTC.

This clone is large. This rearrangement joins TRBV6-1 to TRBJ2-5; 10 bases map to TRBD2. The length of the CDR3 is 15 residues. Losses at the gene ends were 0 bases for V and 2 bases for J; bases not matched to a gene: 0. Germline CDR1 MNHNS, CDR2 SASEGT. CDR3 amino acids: CASSEAAGGQETQYF. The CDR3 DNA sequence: TGTGCCAGCAGTGAAGCAGCGGGGGGGCAAGAGACCCAGTACTTC.

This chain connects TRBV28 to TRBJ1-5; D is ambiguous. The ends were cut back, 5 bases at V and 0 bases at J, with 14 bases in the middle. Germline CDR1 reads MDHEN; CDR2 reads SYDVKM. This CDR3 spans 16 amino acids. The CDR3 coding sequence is TGTGCCAGCAGTGCGGACCAGATCTATAGCAATCAGCCCCAGCATTTT. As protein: CASSADQIYSNQPQHF.

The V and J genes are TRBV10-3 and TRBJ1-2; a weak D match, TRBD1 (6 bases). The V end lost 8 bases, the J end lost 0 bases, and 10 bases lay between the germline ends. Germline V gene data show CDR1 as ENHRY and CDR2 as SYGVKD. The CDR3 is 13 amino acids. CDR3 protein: CAIEGGTNYGYTF. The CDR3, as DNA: TGTGCCATCGAGGGGGGAACTAACTATGGCTACACCTTC.